The 5 T cell receptor beta chains below all came from one sample that was sequenced in a study of T and B cells in COVID-19 patients. From blood, roughly 220-550 ng of genomic DNA served as TRB template. BIOMED2 TRB-A/B primer pools were used in multiplex TRB PCR. TCRdb fed the multiplex PCR reads into MiXCR, producing one record per CDR3 protein. The data show about 8,200 distinct CDR3 sequences, with 35% to 45% seen just once and more than 3% held by the top ten. Sequenced input: blood. The receptors originated from a human donor who had recovered from COVID-19.

This clonotype was observed a handful of times. This chain uses TRBV12-3 or TRBV12-4 with TRBJ1-3, with D unclear. Trimming removed 0 bases at V and 4 bases at J, with 7 bases between. CDR3 length equals 14 residues. This CDR3 reads CASSLAAAGNTIYF. In DNA form, the CDR3 reads TGTGCCAGCAGTTTAGCGGCAGCGGGAAACACCATATATTTT.

CDR3 protein: CSARVTDHGGSTDTQYF. Written as DNA, the CDR3 is TGCAGTGCTAGAGTAACCGACCACGGGGGTAGCACAGATACGCAGTATTTT. V usage is TRBV20-1 and J usage is TRBJ2-3, with a tentative D call TRBD2 (6 bases). Germline V lookup: CDR1 DFQATT, CDR2 SNEGSKA (reference sequence). Between the trimmed V and J ends, which lost 1 base and 0 bases, there was a span of 17 bases. The CDR3 loop spans 17 amino acids.

As for this clonotype: It may be a read error: a sequence one base away is much more abundant. The genes are TRBV18 and TRBJ2-1; D unclear. This CDR3 spans 12 amino acids. V lost 8 bases to trimming and J lost 8 bases, with 13 bases between them. Germline CDR1 reads KGHSH; CDR2 reads LQKENI. The CDR3 DNA reads TGTGCCAGCCCAGGTGAAGTCGATGAGCAGTTCTTC. Encoded protein: CASPGEVDEQFF.

The V call is TRBV19, the J call TRBJ1-5; TRBD1 agrees at 10 bases. Unmatched junction bases numbered 10, after V lost 5 bases and J lost 6 bases. Germline values: CDR1 LNHDA, CDR2 SQIVND (reference sequence). The CDR3 is 16 amino acids. The CDR3 sequence: CASSAGDRGLGQPQHF. CDR3 DNA sequence: TGTGCCAGTAGTGCTGGCGACAGGGGGCTTGGTCAGCCCCAGCATTTT.

By frequency in the sample, this clonotype is medium-sized (0.01 to 0.1%). This chain connects TRBV19 to TRBJ2-2; no clear D. The CDR3 spans 16 residues. Germline V lookup: CDR1 LNHDA, CDR2 SQIVND (reference sequence). V was shortened by 4 bases and J by 0 bases, with 12 bases between the two germline ends. The DNA for the CDR3 is TGTGCCAGTAGTACTCAAAGGTTCGCGAACACCGGGGAGCTGTTTTTT. Amino acids: CASSTQRFANTGELFF.